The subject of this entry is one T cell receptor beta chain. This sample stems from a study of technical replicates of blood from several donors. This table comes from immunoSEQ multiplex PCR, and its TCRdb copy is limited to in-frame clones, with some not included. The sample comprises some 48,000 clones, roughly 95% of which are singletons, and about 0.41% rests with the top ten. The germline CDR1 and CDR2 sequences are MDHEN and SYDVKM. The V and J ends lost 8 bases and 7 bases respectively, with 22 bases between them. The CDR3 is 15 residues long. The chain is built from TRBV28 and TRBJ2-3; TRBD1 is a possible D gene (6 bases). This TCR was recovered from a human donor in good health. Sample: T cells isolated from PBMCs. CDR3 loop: CASSITDGGMNTQYF. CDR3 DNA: TGTGCCAGCTCGATAACCGATGGGGGCATGAATACGCAGTATTTT.